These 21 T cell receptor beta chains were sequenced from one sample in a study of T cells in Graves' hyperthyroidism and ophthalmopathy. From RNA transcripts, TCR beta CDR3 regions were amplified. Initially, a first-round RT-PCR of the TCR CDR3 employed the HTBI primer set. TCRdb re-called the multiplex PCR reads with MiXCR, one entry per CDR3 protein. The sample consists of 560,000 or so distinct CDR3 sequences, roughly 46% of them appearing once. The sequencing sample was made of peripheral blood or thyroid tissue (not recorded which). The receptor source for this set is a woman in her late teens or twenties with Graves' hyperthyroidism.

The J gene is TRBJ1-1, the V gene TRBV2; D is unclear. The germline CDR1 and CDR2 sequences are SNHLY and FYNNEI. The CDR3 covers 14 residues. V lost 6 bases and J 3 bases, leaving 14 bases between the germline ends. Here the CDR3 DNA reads TGTGCCAGCAGCCCCTCCCGGACCTACACTGAAGCTTTCTTT. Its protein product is CASSPSRTYTEAFF.

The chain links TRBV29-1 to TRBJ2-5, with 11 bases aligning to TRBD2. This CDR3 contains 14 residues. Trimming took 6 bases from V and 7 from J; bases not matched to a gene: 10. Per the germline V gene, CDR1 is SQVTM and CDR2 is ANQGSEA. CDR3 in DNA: TGCAGCGTGAGTGGGCTAGCGGGAGGCGCGACCCAGTACTTC. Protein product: CSVSGLAGGATQYF.

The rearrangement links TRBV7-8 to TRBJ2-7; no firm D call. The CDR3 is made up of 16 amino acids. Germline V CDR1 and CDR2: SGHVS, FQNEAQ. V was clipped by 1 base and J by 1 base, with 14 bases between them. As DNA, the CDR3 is TGTGCCAGCAGCTTAGAACTCGAGGACGGTTCCTACGAGCAGTACTTC. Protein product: CASSLELEDGSYEQYF.

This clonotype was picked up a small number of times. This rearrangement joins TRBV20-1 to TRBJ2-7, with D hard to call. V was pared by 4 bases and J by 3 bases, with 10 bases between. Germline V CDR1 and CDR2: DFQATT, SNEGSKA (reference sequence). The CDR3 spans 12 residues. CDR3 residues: CSATRANYEQYF. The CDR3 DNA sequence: TGCAGTGCTACACGGGCCAACTACGAGCAGTACTTC.

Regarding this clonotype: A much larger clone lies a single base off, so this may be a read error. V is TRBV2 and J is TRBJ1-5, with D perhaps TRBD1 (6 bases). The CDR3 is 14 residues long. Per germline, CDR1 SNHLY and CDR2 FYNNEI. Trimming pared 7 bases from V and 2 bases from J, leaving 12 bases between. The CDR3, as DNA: TGTGCCAGCATTAACAGGGTTGGCAATCAGCCCCAGCATTTT. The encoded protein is CASINRVGNQPQHF.

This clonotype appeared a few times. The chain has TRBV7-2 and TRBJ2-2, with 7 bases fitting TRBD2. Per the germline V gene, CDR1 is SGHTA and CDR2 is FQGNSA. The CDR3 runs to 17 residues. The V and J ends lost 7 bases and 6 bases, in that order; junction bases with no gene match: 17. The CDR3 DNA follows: TGTGCCAGCACCTCAAGCAAGGGAGGGTCCTTCCCCGGGGAGCTGTTTTTT. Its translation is CASTSSKGGSFPGELFF.

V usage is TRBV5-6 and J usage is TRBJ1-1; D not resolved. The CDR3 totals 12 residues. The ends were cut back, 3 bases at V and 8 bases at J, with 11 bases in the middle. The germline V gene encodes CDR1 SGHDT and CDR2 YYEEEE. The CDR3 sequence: CASSSDEVEAFF. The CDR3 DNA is TGTGCCAGCAGCTCGGACGAGGTCGAAGCTTTCTTT.

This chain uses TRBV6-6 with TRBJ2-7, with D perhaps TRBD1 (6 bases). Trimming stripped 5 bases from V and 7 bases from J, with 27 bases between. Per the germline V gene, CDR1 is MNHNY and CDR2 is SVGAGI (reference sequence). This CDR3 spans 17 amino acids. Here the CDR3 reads CASSPTGVGAYQGEQYF. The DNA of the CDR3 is TGTGCCAGCAGTCCTACAGGTGTGGGGGCCTACCAAGGGGAGCAGTACTTC.

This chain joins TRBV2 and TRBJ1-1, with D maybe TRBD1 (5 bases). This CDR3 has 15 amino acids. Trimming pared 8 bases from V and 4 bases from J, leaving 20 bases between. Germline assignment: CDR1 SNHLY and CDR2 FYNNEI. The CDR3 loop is CASSPTDGGGTEAFF. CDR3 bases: TGTGCCAGCTCACCTACCGACGGGGGAGGCACTGAAGCTTTCTTT.

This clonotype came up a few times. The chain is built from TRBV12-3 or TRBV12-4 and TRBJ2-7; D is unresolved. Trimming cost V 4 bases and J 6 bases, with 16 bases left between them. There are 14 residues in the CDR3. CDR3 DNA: TGTGCCAGCAGTTATAAGCGTCGCTCAGTCGAGCAGTACTTC. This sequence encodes CASSYKRRSVEQYF.

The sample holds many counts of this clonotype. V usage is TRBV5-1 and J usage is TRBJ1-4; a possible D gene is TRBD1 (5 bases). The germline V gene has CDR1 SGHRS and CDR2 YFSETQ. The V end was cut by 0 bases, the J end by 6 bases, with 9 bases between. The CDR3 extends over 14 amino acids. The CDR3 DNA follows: TGCGCCAGCAGCTTGGGGGACTACCATGAAAAACTGTTTTTT. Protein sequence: CASSLGDYHEKLFF.

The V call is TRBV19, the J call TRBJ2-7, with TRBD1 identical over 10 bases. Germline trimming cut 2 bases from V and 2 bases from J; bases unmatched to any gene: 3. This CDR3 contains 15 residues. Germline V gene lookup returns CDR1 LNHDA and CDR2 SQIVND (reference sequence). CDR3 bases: TGTGCCAGTAGTATAACGGGACAGGGGACCTACGAGCAGTACTTC. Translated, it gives CASSITGQGTYEQYF.

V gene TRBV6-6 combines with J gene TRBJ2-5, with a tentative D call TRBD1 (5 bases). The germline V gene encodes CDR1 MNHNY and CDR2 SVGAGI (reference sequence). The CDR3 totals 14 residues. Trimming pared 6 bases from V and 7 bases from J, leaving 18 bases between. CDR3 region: CASREGVVVATQYF. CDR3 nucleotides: TGTGCCAGCAGGGAAGGGGTAGTCGTGGCGACCCAGTACTTC.

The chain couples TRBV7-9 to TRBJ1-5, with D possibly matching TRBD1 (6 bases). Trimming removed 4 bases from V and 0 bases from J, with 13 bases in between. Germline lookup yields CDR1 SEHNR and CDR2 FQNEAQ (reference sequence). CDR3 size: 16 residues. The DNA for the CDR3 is TGTGCCAGCAGCTCCAGACAGGCTTCTAGCAATCAGCCCCAGCATTTT. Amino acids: CASSSRQASSNQPQHF. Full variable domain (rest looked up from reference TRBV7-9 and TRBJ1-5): DTGVSQNPRHKITKRGQNVTFRCDPISEHNRLYWYRQTLGQGPEFLTYFQNEAQLEKSRLLSDRFSAERPKGSFSTLEIQRTEQGDSAMYLCASSSRQASSNQPQHFGDGTRLSIL.

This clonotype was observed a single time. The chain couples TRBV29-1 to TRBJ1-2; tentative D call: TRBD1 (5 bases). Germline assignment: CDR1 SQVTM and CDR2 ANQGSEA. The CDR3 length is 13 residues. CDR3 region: CIGPRGANYGYTF. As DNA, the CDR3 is TGCATCGGACCGAGGGGAGCTAACTATGGCTACACCTTC.

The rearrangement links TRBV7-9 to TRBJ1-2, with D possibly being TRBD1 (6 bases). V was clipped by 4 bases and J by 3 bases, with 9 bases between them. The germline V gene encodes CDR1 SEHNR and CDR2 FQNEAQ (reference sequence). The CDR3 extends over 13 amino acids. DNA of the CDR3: TGTGCCAGCAGCTGGGGACAAGACTATGGCTACACCTTC. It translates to CASSWGQDYGYTF.

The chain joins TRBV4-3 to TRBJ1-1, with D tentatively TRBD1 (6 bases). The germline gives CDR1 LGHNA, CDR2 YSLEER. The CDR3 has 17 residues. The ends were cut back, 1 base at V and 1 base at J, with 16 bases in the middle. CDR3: CASSQAQGSDGNTEAFF. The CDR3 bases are TGCGCCAGCAGCCAAGCCCAGGGGAGTGACGGGAACACTGAAGCTTTCTTT.

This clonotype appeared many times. CDR3 DNA: TGTGCCATCAGTGAGCCCGACAGGGGGCTGACTGAAGCTTTCTTT. This sequence encodes CAISEPDRGLTEAFF. The J gene is TRBJ1-1, the V gene TRBV10-3; 10 bases align to TRBD1. The CDR3 contains 15 residues. V lost 2 bases, J lost 5 bases, and 5 bases stayed unmatched. CDR1 and CDR2 (germline): ENHRY, SYGVKD.

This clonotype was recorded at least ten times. This CDR3 is CASSFTQNSPLHF. The CDR3 region has the DNA TGTGCCAGCAGCTTTACACAGAATTCACCCCTCCACTTT. The J gene is TRBJ1-6, the V gene TRBV7-3; D not resolved. Germline V gene lookup returns CDR1 SGHTA and CDR2 FQGTGA. The length of the CDR3 is 13 residues. The V and J ends lost 3 bases and 7 bases respectively, with 7 bases between them. The whole variable domain, filled in from reference TRBV7-3 and TRBJ1-6, reads GAGVSQTPSNKVTEKGKYVELRCDPISGHTALYWYRQSLGQGPEFLIYFQGTGAADDSGLPNDRFFAVRPEGSVSTLKIQRTERGDSAVYLCASSFTQNSPLHFGNGTRLTVT.

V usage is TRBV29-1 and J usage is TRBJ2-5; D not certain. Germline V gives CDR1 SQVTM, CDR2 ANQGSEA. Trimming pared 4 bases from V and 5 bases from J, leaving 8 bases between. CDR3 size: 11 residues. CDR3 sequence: CSVASSETQYF. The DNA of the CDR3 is TGCAGCGTTGCTAGTAGCGAGACCCAGTACTTC.

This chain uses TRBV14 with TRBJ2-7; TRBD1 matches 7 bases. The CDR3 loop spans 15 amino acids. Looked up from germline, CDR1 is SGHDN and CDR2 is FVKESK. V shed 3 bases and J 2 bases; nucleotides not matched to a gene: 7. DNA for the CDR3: TGTGCCAGCAGCCAGGAATACACAGGGGCCTACGAGCAGTACTTC. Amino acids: CASSQEYTGAYEQYF.